The next 10 T cell receptor beta chains were all read from a single sample in a study of blood T cell repertoires in COVID-19. Sequenced by immunoSEQ multiplex PCR; TCRdb stores in-frame clones only, minus some. The top ten clones hold roughly 0.72% of a sample with more than 400,000 clones, around 87% of them seen once. Material for sequencing was PBMCs or T cells enriched from blood (not recorded which). Receptors were obtained from a woman aged 18 to 35 who had recovered from COVID-19.

V gene TRBV28 combines with J gene TRBJ1-1, with TRBD1 identical over 9 bases. This CDR3 comprises 16 residues. The V gene end was trimmed by 4 bases and the J gene end by 1 base; junction bases not matched to a gene: 7. Looked up from germline, CDR1 is MDHEN and CDR2 is SYDVKM. In DNA, the CDR3 is TGTGCCAGCAGTTGGGACAGGGAGGATAGGAACACTGAAGCTTTCTTT. Translation gives CASSWDREDRNTEAFF. Full variable domain (outside the CDR3, taken from reference TRBV28 and TRBJ1-1): DVKVTQSSRYLVKRTGEKVFLECVQDMDHENMFWYRQDPGLGLRLIYFSYDVKMKEKGDIPEGYSVSREKKERFSLILESASTNQTSMYLCASSWDREDRNTEAFFGQGTRLTVV.

This clone has a single count. V and J are TRBV15 and TRBJ1-3; 9 bases map to TRBD1. The CDR3 loop spans 12 amino acids. Germline values: CDR1 LNHNV, CDR2 YYDKDF (reference sequence). Trimming took 0 bases from V and 16 from J; bases not matched to a gene: 4. The CDR3 region is CATSRDRGQGYF. In nucleotides, the CDR3 is TGTGCCACCAGCAGAGATCGCGGACAGGGGTATTTT.

J is TRBJ1-6 and V is TRBV4-1; D possibly corresponds to TRBD1 (6 bases). The length of the CDR3 is 15 residues. Looked up from germline, CDR1 is MGHRA and CDR2 is YSYEKL. V was pared by 6 bases and J by 7 bases, with 16 bases between. CDR3 in amino acids: CASSRVGQGNSPLHF. CDR3 nucleotide sequence: TGCGCCAGCAGTCGGGTAGGGCAGGGGAATTCACCCCTCCACTTT.

In DNA, the CDR3 is TGCGCCAGCAGCTTGACACTAGGTTCTTACAATGAGCAGTTCTTC. Translating it yields CASSLTLGSYNEQFF. The V and J genes are TRBV5-1 and TRBJ2-1; a possible D gene is TRBD2 (5 bases). CDR1 is SGHRS, CDR2 YFSETQ, per germline. V was trimmed by 1 base and J by 4 bases, leaving 12 bases between them. The CDR3 sequence is 15 residues long. Looking up the rest from reference TRBV5-1 and TRBJ2-1 gives the full variable domain: KAGVTQTPRYLIKTRGQQVTLSCSPISGHRSVSWYQQTPGQGLQFLFEYFSETQRNKGNFPGRFSGRQFSNSRSEMNVSTLELGDSALYLCASSLTLGSYNEQFFGPGTRLTVL.

The chain couples TRBV21-1 to TRBJ1-5; the D call in the table, TRBD1, was not verified against the DNA. TRBV21-1 is a listed pseudogene. The CDR3 totals 15 residues. CDR3 DNA: TGTGCCAGCGCAGGTTGGACAGGGATCAATCAGCCCCAGCATTTT. Amino acids: CASAGWTGINQPQHF.

The chain links TRBV7-9 to TRBJ1-2, with 12 bases that match TRBD1. The CDR3 totals 15 residues. V was clipped by 4 bases and J by 7 bases; unmatched bases: 7. The germline gives CDR1 SEHNR, CDR2 FQNEAQ (reference sequence). CDR3 bases: TGTGCCAGCAGCTCGACCGGGACAGGGGGCGGTGGCTACACCTTC. Residues: CASSSTGTGGGGYTF.

This chain joins TRBV7-8 and TRBJ1-3; D remains unclear. With 5 bases removed from V and 0 bases from J, the gap between germline ends came to 17 bases. The CDR3 is 17 residues long. CDR1 is SGHVS and CDR2 is FQNEAQ in the germline V gene. CDR3 residues: CASSPPTSEYSGNTIYF. The CDR3 DNA sequence: TGTGCCAGCAGCCCGCCGACATCGGAATACTCTGGAAACACCATATATTTT. The full variable domain, its missing parts supplied by reference TRBV7-8 and TRBJ1-3, is GAGVSQSPRYKVAKRGQDVALRCDPISGHVSLFWYQQALGQGPEFLTYFQNEAQLDKSGLPSDRFFAERPEGSVSTLKIQRTQQEDSAVYLCASSPPTSEYSGNTIYFGEGSWLTVV.

The chain employs TRBV2 and TRBJ1-2, with 9 bases matching TRBD1. The V gene's germline CDR1 is SNHLY and CDR2 FYNNEI. The CDR3 sequence is 14 residues long. With 6 bases clipped from V and 4 bases from J, the junction kept 6 bases outside the gene matches. The CDR3, as DNA: TGTGCCAGCAGGGCACGGACAGGGGCCTATGGCTACACCTTC. Its translation: CASRARTGAYGYTF.

Remarks on this clone: Other DNA sequences of this sample code for an identical CDR3. V gene TRBV5-1 combines with J gene TRBJ1-2; D is unclear. The germline gives CDR1 SGHRS, CDR2 YFSETQ. The CDR3 consists of 13 residues. V shed 0 bases and J shed 8 bases, with 11 bases lying between them. CDR3 coding DNA: TGCGCCAGCAGCTTGGATTCTTTGGGCGGCTACACCTTC. Its translation: CASSLDSLGGYTF.

The chain employs TRBV5-5 and TRBJ2-7; possible D gene TRBD1, 6 bases. Germline V CDR1 and CDR2: SGHKS, YYEKEE (reference sequence). V lost 1 base to trimming and J lost 5 bases, with 10 bases between them. The CDR3 length is 13 residues. The CDR3: CASSLFYRDEQYF. The CDR3 DNA sequence: TGTGCCAGCAGCTTGTTCTACAGGGACGAGCAGTACTTC.